These T cell receptor beta chains were read from a single sample in a study of T cells in Graves' hyperthyroidism and ophthalmopathy. TCRdb reprocessed the multiplex PCR reads with MiXCR, giving one entry per CDR3 protein. The table lists approximately 700,000 distinct CDR3 sequences, roughly 17% of them singletons. Sequencing was done on a sample of blood. The receptors originated from a man younger than 35 with Graves' hyperthyroidism. CDR3s include the opening cysteine and the closing phenylalanine or tryptophan. A D gene is named only where the DNA matches it firmly. Not every row has a clone size; where given, it reads once, few, many or a size class.

CDR3 DNA | CDR3 protein | clone size | D gene | CDR3 length | J gene | V gene
TGCAGTGCTAGAGATAACGGACTTCTACAAGAGACCCAGTACTTC | CSARDNGLLQETQYF | - | - | 15 | TRBJ2-5 | TRBV20-1
TGTGCCAGCAGCTTCAGGGAGAGGGGGACCCAGTACTTC | CASSFRERGTQYF | few | - | 13 | TRBJ2-5 | TRBV5-4
TGTGCCAGCTCACGACAACTCGAGCAGTACTTC | CASSRQLEQYF | many | - | 11 | TRBJ2-7 | TRBV18
TGCAGCCTCGCGACTAGCGGGAATCCAACAGATACGCAGTATTTT | CSLATSGNPTDTQYF | - | TRBD2 | 15 | TRBJ2-3 | TRBV20-1
TGTGCCAGCAGCTCGTGGACTAGCGGGAGTCAGCAGTACTTC | CASSSWTSGSQQYF | many | TRBD2 | 14 | TRBJ2-7 | TRBV11-1
TGTGCCACCAGCAGAGATATGGCCGGTGAAGCTTTCTTT | CATSRDMAGEAFF | few | - | 13 | TRBJ1-1 | TRBV15
TGCAGCGTTGAAGGATCCTGGGACAGGGGACACGAGCAGTACTTC | CSVEGSWDRGHEQYF | few | TRBD1 | 15 | TRBJ2-7 | TRBV29-1
TGCAGTGCCGTCGTACAGAGATACGCTGAAGCTTTCTTT | CSAVVQRYAEAFF | - | - | 13 | TRBJ1-1 | TRBV20-1
TGTGCCAGCAGTTTGACGGAGCCGACCTCTGGAAACACCATATATTTT | CASSLTEPTSGNTIYF | few | - | 16 | TRBJ1-3 | TRBV12-3/TRBV12-4
TGTGCCAGCAGTAATCCCACCGCGCTCTCCTACAATGAGCAGTTCTTC | CASSNPTALSYNEQFF | - | - | 16 | TRBJ2-1 | TRBV2
TGCGCCAGCAGCGCCGCCGGGACACGCTATGGCTACACCTTC | CASSAAGTRYGYTF | - | - | 14 | TRBJ1-2 | TRBV5-1
TGCAGTGCTAGAGATGACCTCCTTCCCTACAATGAGCAGTTCTTC | CSARDDLLPYNEQFF | few | - | 15 | TRBJ2-1 | TRBV20-1
TGTGCCAGCAGTTTGGGGTCATATGGCAATGAGCAGTTCTTC | CASSLGSYGNEQFF | few | - | 14 | TRBJ2-1 | TRBV28
TGTGCCAGCAGCCCCCCCCGGCGTCCGGGACTAGGGGACGGGGAGCTGTTTTTT | CASSPPRRPGLGDGELFF | few | TRBD2 | 18 | TRBJ2-2 | TRBV9
TGTGCCAGCAGCCAACAACGGGGAGATAGCGAGACCCAGTACTTC | CASSQQRGDSETQYF | few | - | 15 | TRBJ2-5 | TRBV5-4
TGTGCCACCAGTGCCGACCCCGGGGGGGCGGAGGGTCATACGCAGTATTTT | CATSADPGGAEGHTQYF | - | TRBD2 | 17 | TRBJ2-3 | TRBV24-1
TGTGCCAGCAGAACCATAAACAGGGGTAATGAGCAGTTCTTC | CASRTINRGNEQFF | many | TRBD1 | 14 | TRBJ2-1 | TRBV28
TGCAGTGCTACGACAGGGGACGGGGCCAACGTCCTGACTTTC | CSATTGDGANVLTF | - | TRBD1 | 14 | TRBJ2-6 | TRBV20-1
TGTGCCAGCATCAAGCCGGGGACCTTTAACACCGGGGAGCTGTTTTTT | CASIKPGTFNTGELFF | - | - | 16 | TRBJ2-2 | TRBV28
TGTGCCAGCAGTCGGGAATGGGGGCCCCTGAACACTGAAGCTTTCTTT | CASSREWGPLNTEAFF | - | - | 16 | TRBJ1-1 | TRBV28
TGTGCCAGCAGCTTAGCGTGGGCTAGCGTTAACACCGGGGAGCTGTTTTTT | CASSLAWASVNTGELFF | few | - | 17 | TRBJ2-2 | TRBV7-9
TGCAGTGCGGAACTAGCGGCGAACACCGGGGAGCTGTTTTTT | CSAELAANTGELFF | few | TRBD2 | 14 | TRBJ2-2 | TRBV20-1
TGTGCCAGCACCAATTGGTGGTTTGGGTACTTC | CASTNWWFGYF | - | - | 11 | TRBJ2-5 | TRBV6-9
TGCAGTGCTAGAGATAGGAGCGGGGGCTTCACCGGGGAGCTGTTTTTT | CSARDRSGGFTGELFF | - | TRBD2 | 16 | TRBJ2-2 | TRBV20-1
TGTGCCAGCCCGTGGGATCGGGACTTGAACACCGGGGAGCTGTTTTTT | CASPWDRDLNTGELFF | many | - | 16 | TRBJ2-2 | TRBV6-1
TGCGCCAGCAGGACGGAGGCTGGAAACACCATATATTTT | CASRTEAGNTIYF | many | - | 13 | TRBJ1-3 | TRBV5-1
TGCAGCGCCGTGCCAGGGGGTTTTGGAGGGGAGCGCACAGATACGCAGTATTTT | CSAVPGGFGGERTDTQYF | - | - | 18 | TRBJ2-3 | TRBV29-1
TGCAGTGCTCCGATGATCTCCGAGTACCAAGAGACCCAGTTCTTC | CSAPMISEYQETQFF | - | - | 15 | TRBJ2-1 | TRBV20-1
TGTGCCAGCAGAGGACTAGCGGGAGTGTACAATGAGCAGTTCTTC | CASRGLAGVYNEQFF | - | TRBD2 | 15 | TRBJ2-1 | TRBV2
TGTGCCAGCAGTTTGGATCGAGACAGGCGAAGTCACAATGAGCAGTTCTTC | CASSLDRDRRSHNEQFF | many | - | 17 | TRBJ2-1 | TRBV28
TGTGCCAGCAGTCTTTTCGGGACACCTTACGAGCAGTACTTC | CASSLFGTPYEQYF | - | - | 14 | TRBJ2-7 | TRBV6-9
TGTGCCAGCAGTGAAGCCTGGACCAGTGGAAAACTGTTTTTT | CASSEAWTSGKLFF | many | - | 14 | TRBJ1-4 | TRBV2
TGTGCCAGCTCACTCGACATCACTGGGGCCAACGTCCTGACTTTC | CASSLDITGANVLTF | - | - | 15 | TRBJ2-6 | TRBV18
TGCAGCGTCTCAGGAACTAGCAAAAACATTCAGTACTTC | CSVSGTSKNIQYF | few | - | 13 | TRBJ2-4 | TRBV29-1
TGTGCCAGCAGCTTAGCTCGGACTAGCTCCTACGAGCAGTACTTC | CASSLARTSSYEQYF | many | TRBD2 | 15 | TRBJ2-7 | TRBV7-9
TGTGCCAGCAGCCAACCTAGCGGGCTGTACCAAGAGACCCAGTACTTC | CASSQPSGLYQETQYF | - | TRBD2 | 16 | TRBJ2-5 | TRBV12-3/TRBV12-4
TGTGCCAGCAGCTTAACAGCAAGGGGCAGGGGAAGGGACGAGCAGTACTTC | CASSLTARGRGRDEQYF | - | - | 17 | TRBJ2-7 | TRBV7-3
TGTGCCAGCAGTCTCCGTGGAGAAGAAACCGGGGAGCTGTTTTTT | CASSLRGEETGELFF | - | - | 15 | TRBJ2-2 | TRBV28
TGTGCCAGCAGTTACTCTGCGGGAGGTCTCGACGAGCAGTACTTC | CASSYSAGGLDEQYF | many | TRBD2 | 15 | TRBJ2-7 | TRBV6-2/TRBV6-3
TGTGCCATCAGTGAGTCGTGGACTAGCAATGAGCAGTTCTTC | CAISESWTSNEQFF | many | TRBD2 | 14 | TRBJ2-1 | TRBV10-3
TGTGCCAGCAGCCAAGCCCTTTTGGAGAGAGGCTACACCTTC | CASSQALLERGYTF | - | - | 14 | TRBJ1-2 | TRBV3-1
TGTGCCAGCAAAACCGGGACTAGCGGTACCTACGAGCAGTACTTC | CASKTGTSGTYEQYF | many | TRBD2 | 15 | TRBJ2-7 | TRBV2
TGTGCCAGCAGTGTACACCGGGACCTGTACGGCAATGAGCAGTTCTTC | CASSVHRDLYGNEQFF | few | - | 16 | TRBJ2-1 | TRBV6-1
TGTGCCAGCAGCTTAGCCGTAGCGGGGGGAAGTTTCTACGAGCAGTACTTC | CASSLAVAGGSFYEQYF | once | TRBD2 | 17 | TRBJ2-7 | TRBV7-9